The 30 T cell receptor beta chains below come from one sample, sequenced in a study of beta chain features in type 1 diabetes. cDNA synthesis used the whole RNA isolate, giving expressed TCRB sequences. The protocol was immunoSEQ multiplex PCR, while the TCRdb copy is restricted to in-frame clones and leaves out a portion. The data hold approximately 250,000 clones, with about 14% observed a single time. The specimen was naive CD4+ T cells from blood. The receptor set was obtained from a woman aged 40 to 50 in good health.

CDR3 nucleotides: TGCGCCAGCAGCTCTGGTCCCGGGACAGGGGTCGCTTTCTTT. This encodes CASSSGPGTGVAFF. The rearrangement joins TRBV5-1 to TRBJ1-1; 10 bases match TRBD1. This CDR3 has 14 amino acids. From germline, CDR1 is SGHRS and CDR2 YFSETQ. V gave up 3 bases and J gave up 11 bases; unmatched junction bases: 10.

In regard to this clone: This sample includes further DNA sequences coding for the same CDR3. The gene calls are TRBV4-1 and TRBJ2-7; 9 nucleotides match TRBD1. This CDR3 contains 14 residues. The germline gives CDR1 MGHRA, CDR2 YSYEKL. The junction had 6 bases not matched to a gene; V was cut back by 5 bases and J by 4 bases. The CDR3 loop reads CASSAPGQGYEQYF. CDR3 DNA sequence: TGCGCCAGCAGCGCGCCGGGACAGGGTTACGAGCAGTACTTC.

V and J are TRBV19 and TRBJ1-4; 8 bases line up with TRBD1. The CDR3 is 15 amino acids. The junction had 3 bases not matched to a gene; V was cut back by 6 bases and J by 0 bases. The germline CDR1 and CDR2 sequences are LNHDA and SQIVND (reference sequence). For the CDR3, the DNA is TGTGCCAGTAGGCCAGGGGGCGCAACTAATGAAAAACTGTTTTTT. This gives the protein CASRPGGATNEKLFF.

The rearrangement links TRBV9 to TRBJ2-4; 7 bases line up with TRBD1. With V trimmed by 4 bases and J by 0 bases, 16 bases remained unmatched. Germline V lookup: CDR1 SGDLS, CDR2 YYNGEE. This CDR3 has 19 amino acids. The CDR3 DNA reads TGTGCCAGCAGCACGCACCAACGGACAGGCACCATAGCCAAAAACATTCAGTACTTC. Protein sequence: CASSTHQRTGTIAKNIQYF.

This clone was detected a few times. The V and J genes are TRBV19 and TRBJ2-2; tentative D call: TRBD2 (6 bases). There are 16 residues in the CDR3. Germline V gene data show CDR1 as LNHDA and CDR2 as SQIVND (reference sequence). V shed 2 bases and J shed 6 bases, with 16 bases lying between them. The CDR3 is CASSIRGGISPGELFF. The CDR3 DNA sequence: TGTGCCAGTAGTATAAGAGGCGGGATTAGTCCCGGGGAGCTGTTTTTT.

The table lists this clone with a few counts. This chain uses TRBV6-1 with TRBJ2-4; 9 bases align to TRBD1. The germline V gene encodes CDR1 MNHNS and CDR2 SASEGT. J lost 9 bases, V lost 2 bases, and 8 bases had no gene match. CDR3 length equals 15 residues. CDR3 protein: CASSESIRQGVIQYF. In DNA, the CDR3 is TGTGCCAGCAGTGAATCGATAAGACAGGGGGTCATTCAGTACTTC.

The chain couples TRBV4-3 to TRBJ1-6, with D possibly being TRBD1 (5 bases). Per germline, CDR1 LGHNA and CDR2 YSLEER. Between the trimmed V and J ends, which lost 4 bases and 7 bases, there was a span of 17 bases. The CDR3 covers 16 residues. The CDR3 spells CASSRGSGELNSPLHF. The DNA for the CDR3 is TGCGCCAGCAGCCGGGGGTCGGGGGAACTGAATTCACCCCTCCACTTT.

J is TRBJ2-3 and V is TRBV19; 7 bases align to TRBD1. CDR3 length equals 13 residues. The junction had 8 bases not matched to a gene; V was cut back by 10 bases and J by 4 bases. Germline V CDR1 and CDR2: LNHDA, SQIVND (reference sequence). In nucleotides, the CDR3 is TGTGCCACCGGGCTCGGGACAGCAGATACGCAGTATTTT. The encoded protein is CATGLGTADTQYF.

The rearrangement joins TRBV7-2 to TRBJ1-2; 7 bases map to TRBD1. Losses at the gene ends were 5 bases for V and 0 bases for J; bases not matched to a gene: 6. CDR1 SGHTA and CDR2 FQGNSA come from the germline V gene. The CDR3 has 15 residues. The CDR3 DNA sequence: TGTGCCAGCAGCGTTCACCAGGGGGCTAACTATGGCTACACCTTC. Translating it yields CASSVHQGANYGYTF.

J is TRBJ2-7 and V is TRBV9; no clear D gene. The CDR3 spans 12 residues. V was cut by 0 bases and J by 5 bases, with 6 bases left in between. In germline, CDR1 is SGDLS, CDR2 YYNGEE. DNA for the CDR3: TGTGCCAGCAGCGTAGGAGCTCACGAGCAGTACTTC. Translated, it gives CASSVGAHEQYF.

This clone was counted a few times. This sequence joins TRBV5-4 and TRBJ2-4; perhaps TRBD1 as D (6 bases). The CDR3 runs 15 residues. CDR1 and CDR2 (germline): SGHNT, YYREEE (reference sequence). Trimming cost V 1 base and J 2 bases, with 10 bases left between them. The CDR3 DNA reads TGTGCCAGCAGCTTGAAGGGGGAGACCAAAAACATTCAGTACTTC. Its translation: CASSLKGETKNIQYF.

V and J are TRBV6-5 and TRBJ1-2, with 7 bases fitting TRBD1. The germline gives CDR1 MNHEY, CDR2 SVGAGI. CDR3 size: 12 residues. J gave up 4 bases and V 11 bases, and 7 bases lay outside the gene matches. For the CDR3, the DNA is TGTGCCGCCAAGGGGGCGGTCTATGGCTACACCTTC. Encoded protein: CAAKGAVYGYTF.

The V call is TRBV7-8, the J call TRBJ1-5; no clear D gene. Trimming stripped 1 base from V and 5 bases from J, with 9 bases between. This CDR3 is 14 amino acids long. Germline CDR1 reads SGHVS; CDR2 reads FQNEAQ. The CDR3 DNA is TGTGCCAGCAGCTTAGAGGCGGAGGATCAGCCCCAGCATTTT. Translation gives CASSLEAEDQPQHF.

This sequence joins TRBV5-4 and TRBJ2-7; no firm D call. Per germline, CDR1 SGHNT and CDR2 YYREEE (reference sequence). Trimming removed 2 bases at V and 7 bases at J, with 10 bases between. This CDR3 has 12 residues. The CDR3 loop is CASSFIRGEQYF. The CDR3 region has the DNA TGTGCCAGCAGCTTTATAAGAGGTGAGCAGTACTTC.

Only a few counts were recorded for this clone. CDR3 sequence: CASSVHSNTGELFF. The CDR3 DNA reads as TGCGCCAGCAGTGTCCACAGCAACACCGGGGAGCTGTTTTTT. J is TRBJ2-2 and V is TRBV10-1, with unresolved D. The V gene's germline CDR1 is WNHNN and CDR2 SYGVQD (reference sequence). The V end was cut by 4 bases, the J end by 2 bases, with 8 bases between. CDR3 length: 14 amino acids.

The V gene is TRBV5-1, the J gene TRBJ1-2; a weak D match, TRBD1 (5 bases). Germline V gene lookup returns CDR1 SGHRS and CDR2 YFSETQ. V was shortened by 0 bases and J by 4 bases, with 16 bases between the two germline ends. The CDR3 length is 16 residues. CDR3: CASSLGGTADGYGYTF. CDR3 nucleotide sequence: TGCGCCAGCAGCTTGGGCGGGACCGCGGATGGCTATGGCTACACCTTC.

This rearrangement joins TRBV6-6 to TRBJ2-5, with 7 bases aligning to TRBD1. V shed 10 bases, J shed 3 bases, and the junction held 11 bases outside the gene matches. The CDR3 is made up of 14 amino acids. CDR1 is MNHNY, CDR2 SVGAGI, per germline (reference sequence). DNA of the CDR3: TGTGCCACTCACCTTAGACAGGGTAAAGAGACCCAGTACTTC. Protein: CATHLRQGKETQYF.

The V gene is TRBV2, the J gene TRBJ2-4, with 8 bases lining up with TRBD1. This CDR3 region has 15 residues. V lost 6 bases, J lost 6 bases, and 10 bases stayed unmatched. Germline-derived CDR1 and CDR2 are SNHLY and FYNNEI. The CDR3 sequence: CASSAGQGLGNIQYF. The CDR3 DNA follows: TGTGCCAGCAGCGCTGGACAGGGTTTGGGAAACATTCAGTACTTC. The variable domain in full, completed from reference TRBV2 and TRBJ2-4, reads EPEVTQTPSHQVTQMGQEVILRCVPISNHLYFYWYRQILGQKVEFLVSFYNNEISEKSEIFDDQFSVERPDGSNFTLKIRSTKLEDSAMYFCASSAGQGLGNIQYFGAGTRLSVL.

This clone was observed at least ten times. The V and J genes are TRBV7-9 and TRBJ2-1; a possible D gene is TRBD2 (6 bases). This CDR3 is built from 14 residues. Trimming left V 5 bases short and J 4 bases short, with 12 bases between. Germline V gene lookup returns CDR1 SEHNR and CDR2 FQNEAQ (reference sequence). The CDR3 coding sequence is TGTGCCAGCAGCCAAGGGACTGTATACAATGAGCAGTTCTTC. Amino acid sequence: CASSQGTVYNEQFF.

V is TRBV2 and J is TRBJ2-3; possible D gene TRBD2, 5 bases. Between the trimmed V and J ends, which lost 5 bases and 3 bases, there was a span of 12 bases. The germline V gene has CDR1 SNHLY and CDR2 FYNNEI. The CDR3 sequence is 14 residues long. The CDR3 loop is CASSRGSRTDTQYF. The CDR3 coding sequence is TGTGCCAGCAGTAGAGGGTCCCGGACAGATACGCAGTATTTT.

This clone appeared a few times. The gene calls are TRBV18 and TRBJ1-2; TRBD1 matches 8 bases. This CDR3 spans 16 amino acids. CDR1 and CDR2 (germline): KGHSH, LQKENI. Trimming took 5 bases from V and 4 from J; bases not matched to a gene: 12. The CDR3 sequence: CASSSPTGQGPYGYTF. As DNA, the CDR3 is TGTGCCAGCTCATCCCCAACCGGACAGGGCCCCTATGGCTACACCTTC.

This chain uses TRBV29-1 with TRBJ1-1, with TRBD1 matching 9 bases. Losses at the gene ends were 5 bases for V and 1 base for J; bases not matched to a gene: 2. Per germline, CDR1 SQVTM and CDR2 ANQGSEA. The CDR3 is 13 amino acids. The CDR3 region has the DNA TGCAGCGTTCCGGGACAGGGGAACACTGAAGCTTTCTTT. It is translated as CSVPGQGNTEAFF. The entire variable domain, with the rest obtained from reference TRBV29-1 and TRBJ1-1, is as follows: SAVISQKPSRDICQRGTSLTIQCQVDSQVTMMFWYRQQPGQSLTLIATANQGSEATYESGFVIDKFPISRPNLTFSTLTVSNMSPEDSSIYLCSVPGQGNTEAFFGQGTRLTVV.

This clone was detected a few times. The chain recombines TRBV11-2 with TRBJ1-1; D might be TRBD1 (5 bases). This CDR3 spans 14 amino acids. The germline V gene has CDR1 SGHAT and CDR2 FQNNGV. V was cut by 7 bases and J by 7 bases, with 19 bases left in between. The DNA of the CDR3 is TGTGCCAGCAACCTCGCGAGGGTGGGGGGTGAAGCTTTCTTT. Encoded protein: CASNLARVGGEAFF.

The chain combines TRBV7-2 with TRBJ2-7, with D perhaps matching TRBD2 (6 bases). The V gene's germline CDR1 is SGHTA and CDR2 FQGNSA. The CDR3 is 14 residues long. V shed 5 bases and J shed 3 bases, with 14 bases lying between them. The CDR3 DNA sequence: TGTGCCAGCAGCGTGGGCGGGACTCTCTACGAGCAGTACTTC. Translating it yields CASSVGGTLYEQYF.

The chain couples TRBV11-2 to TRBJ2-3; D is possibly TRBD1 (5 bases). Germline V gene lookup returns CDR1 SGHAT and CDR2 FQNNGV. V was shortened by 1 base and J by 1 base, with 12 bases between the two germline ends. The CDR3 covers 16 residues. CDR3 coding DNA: TGTGCCAGCAGCTTAGGCAGGGTATCAGGCACAGATACGCAGTATTTT. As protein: CASSLGRVSGTDTQYF.

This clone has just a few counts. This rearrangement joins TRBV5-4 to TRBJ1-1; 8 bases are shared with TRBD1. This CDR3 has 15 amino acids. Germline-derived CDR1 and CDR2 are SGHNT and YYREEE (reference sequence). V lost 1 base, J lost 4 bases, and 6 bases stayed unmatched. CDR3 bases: TGTGCCAGCAGCTTGTGGACAGGGAAGATCACTGAAGCTTTCTTT. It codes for CASSLWTGKITEAFF.

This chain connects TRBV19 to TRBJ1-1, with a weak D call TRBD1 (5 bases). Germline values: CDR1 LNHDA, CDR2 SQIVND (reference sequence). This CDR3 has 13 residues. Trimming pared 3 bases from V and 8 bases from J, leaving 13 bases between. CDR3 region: CASSIRVGGEAFF. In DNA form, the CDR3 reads TGTGCCAGTAGTATCCGAGTGGGGGGGGAAGCTTTCTTT.

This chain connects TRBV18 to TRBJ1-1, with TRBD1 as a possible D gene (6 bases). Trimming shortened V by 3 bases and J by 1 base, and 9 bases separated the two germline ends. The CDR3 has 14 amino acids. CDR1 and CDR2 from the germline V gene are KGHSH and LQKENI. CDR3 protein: CASSPLDRNTEAFF. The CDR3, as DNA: TGTGCCAGCTCACCCTTGGACAGGAACACTGAAGCTTTCTTT.

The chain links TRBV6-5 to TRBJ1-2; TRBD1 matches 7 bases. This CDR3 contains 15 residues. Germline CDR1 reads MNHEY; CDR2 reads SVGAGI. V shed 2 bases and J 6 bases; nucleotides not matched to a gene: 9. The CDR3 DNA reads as TGTGCCAGCAGTTACGCCCCACAGGGGATAAATGGCTACACCTTC. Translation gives CASSYAPQGINGYTF.

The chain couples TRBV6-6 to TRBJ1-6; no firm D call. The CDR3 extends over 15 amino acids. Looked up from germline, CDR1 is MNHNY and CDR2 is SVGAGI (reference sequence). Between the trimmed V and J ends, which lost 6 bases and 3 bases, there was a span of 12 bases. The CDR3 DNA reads TGTGCCAGCAGATTGTCGGGAAACTATAATTCACCCCTCCACTTT. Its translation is CASRLSGNYNSPLHF.